The 6 T cell receptor beta chains below all came from one sample that was sequenced in a study of OX40 agonist ivuxolimab in advanced cancers. Using immunoSEQ multiplex PCR, the repertoire was profiled, and TCRdb retains in-frame clones only, with some absent. The table has tens of thousands of clones, approximately 94% seen once. The source material was CD4+ or CD8+ T cells sorted from blood, sampled in a trial of the OX40 agonist ivuxolimab. These receptors all come from an adult with an advanced solid tumor such as melanoma, head and neck, liver or kidney cancer.

The chain has TRBV7-9 and TRBJ2-7; D gene uncertain. The germline CDR1 and CDR2 sequences are SEHNR and FQNEAQ (reference sequence). Deletions cut 0 bases from V and 5 bases from J, with 14 bases between. This CDR3 spans 15 amino acids. CDR3 nucleotides: TGTGCCAGCAGCTTAGCCGGACCTTCTTCCAACGAGCAGTACTTC. Protein: CASSLAGPSSNEQYF.

This clone was detected once. V is TRBV28 and J is TRBJ2-3; D gene uncertain. The CDR3 has 13 amino acids. The germline V and J ends were trimmed by 7 bases and 5 bases, with 13 bases remaining between them. Germline V gene sequence: CDR1 MDHEN, CDR2 SYDVKM. CDR3 bases: TGTGCCAGCATTCCGGACGGAGAAGATACGCAGTATTTT. It is translated as CASIPDGEDTQYF.

This clone appeared once. The rearrangement joins TRBV4-1 to TRBJ2-5; a weak D match, TRBD1 (6 bases). This CDR3 spans 14 amino acids. The V end lost 0 bases, the J end lost 5 bases, and 10 bases lay between the germline ends. Germline V CDR1 and CDR2: MGHRA, YSYEKL. CDR3 sequence: CASSQDRGMETQYF. The CDR3 DNA reads as TGCGCCAGCAGCCAAGATAGGGGGATGGAGACCCAGTACTTC.

The rearrangement uses TRBV14 and TRBJ2-7; D might be TRBD1 (6 bases). The germline V gene encodes CDR1 SGHDN and CDR2 FVKESK. CDR3 length: 16 residues. Deletions cut 0 bases from V and 4 bases from J, with 16 bases between. CDR3 coding DNA: TGTGCCAGCAGCCAAGAGTGGCTACAGGGCCGTTACGAGCAGTACTTC. This sequence encodes CASSQEWLQGRYEQYF.

The chain employs TRBV27 and TRBJ1-1; a weak D match, TRBD1 (6 bases). The V gene's germline CDR1 is MNHEY and CDR2 SMNVEV (reference sequence). V was cut by 5 bases and J by 4 bases, with 14 bases left in between. The CDR3 has 14 amino acids. The CDR3 DNA is TGTGCCAGCAGTCCGGGACATCGTTTCACTGAAGCTTTCTTT. This encodes CASSPGHRFTEAFF.

V is TRBV5-1 and J is TRBJ2-7; D is perhaps TRBD1 or TRBD2 (5 bases each). Germline V lookup: CDR1 SGHRS, CDR2 YFSETQ. V was trimmed by 0 bases and J by 2 bases, leaving 9 bases between them. The CDR3 sequence is 14 residues long. This chain's CDR3 is CASSLEEGTYEQYF. DNA for the CDR3: TGCGCCAGCAGCTTGGAAGAGGGGACCTACGAGCAGTACTTC.